This entry describes one TCR beta chain. Its antigen is currently unknown. This sample stems from a study of response to subunit inactivated influenza vaccine. Study-wide points: Each seasonal influenza vaccination, the authors suggested, recruits few new T cells.

Using its own MiXCR run on the RT-PCR reads, TCRdb lists one record per CDR3 protein. Of around 790,000 distinct CDR3 sequences detected, around 21% appear once; the ten largest clones hold about 9.4%. CDR1 is MNHEY and CDR2 is SVGEGT in the germline V gene. The CDR3 runs to 16 residues. The trim removed 6 bases at V and 1 base at J, leaving 9 bases unmatched. This sequence originates from a man over 45 who received an inactivated influenza vaccine. The chain carries TRBV6-2 or TRBV6-3 and TRBJ2-1, with 7 bases that match TRBD1. Sequences were derived from PBMCs from blood, sampled roughly 5 days after vaccination. The CDR3 sequence is CASRNNRGPSYNEQFF. The CDR3 DNA follows: TGTGCCAGCAGAAATAACAGGGGCCCGTCCTACAATGAGCAGTTCTTC.